This T cell receptor beta chain originates from a study of blood T cell repertoires in COVID-19. The data were produced by immunoSEQ multiplex PCR, yet TCRdb's version contains in-frame clones alone and is incomplete. Of fewer than 350,000 clones in the sample, under 90% were seen once. Trimming removed 6 bases at V and 3 bases at J, with 18 bases between. CDR3 length: 16 residues. Germline CDR1 SGHTA, CDR2 FQGNSA. Symptom resolution, clearance, or two negative PCRs marked the recovered donors of Cohort 3. This TCR was recovered from a man aged 55 to 70 who had recovered from COVID-19. V is TRBV7-2 and J is TRBJ2-1, with TRBD2 as a possible D gene (5 bases). Sequenced sample: PBMCs or T cells enriched from blood (not recorded which). Here the CDR3 reads CASRWSLAGDYNEQFF. CDR3 DNA: TGTGCCAGCAGATGGTCTCTAGCCGGAGACTACAATGAGCAGTTCTTC.